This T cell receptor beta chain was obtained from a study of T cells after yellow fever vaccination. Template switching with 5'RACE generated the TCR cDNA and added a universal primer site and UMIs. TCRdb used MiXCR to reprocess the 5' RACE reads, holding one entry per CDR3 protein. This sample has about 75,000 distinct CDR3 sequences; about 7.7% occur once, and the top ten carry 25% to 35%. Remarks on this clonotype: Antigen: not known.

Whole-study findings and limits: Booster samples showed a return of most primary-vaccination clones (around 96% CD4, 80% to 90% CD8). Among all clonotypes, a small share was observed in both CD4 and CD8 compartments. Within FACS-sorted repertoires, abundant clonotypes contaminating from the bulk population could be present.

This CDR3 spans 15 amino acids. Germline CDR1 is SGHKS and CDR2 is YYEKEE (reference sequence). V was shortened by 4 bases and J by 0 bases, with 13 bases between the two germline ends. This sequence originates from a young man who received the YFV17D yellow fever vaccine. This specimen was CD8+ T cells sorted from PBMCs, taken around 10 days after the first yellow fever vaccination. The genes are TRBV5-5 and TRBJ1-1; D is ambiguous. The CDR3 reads CASSPDGRMNTEAFF. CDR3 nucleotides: TGTGCCAGCAGCCCGGACGGACGGATGAACACTGAAGCTTTCTTT. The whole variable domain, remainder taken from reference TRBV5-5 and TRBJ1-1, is DAGVTQSPTHLIKTRGQQVTLRCSPISGHKSVSWYQQVLGQGPQFIFQYYEKEERGRGNFPDRFSARQFPNYSSELNVNALLLGDSALYLCASSPDGRMNTEAFFGQGTRLTVV.